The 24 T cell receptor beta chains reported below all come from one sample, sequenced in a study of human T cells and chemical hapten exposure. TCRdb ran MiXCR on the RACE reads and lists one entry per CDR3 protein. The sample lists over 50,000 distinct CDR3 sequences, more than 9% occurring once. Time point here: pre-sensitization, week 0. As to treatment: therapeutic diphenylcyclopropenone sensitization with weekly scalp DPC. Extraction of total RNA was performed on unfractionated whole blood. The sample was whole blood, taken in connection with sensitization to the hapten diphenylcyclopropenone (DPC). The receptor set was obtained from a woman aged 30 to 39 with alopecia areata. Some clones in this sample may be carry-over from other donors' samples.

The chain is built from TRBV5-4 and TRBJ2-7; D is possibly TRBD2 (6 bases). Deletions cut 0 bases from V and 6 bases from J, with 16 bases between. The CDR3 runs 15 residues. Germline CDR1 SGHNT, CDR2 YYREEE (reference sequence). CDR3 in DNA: TGTGCCAGCAGCTTGGGATCGGGGCGGGGAGCCGAGCAGTACTTC. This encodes CASSLGSGRGAEQYF. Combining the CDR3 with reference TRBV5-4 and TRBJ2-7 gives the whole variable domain ETGVTQSPTHLIKTRGQQVTLRCSSQSGHNTVSWYQQALGQGPQFIFQYYREEENGRGNFPPRFSGLQFPNYSSELNVNALELDDSALYLCASSLGSGRGAEQYFGPGTRLTVT.

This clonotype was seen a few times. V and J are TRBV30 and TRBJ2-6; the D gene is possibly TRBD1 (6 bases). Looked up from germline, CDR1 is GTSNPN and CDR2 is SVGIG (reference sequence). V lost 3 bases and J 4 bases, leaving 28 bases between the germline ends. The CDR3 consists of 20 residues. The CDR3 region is CAWREVGTTKKGVGANVLTF. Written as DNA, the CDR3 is TGTGCCTGGAGGGAGGTTGGGACAACTAAAAAGGGGGTGGGGGCCAACGTCCTGACTTTC.

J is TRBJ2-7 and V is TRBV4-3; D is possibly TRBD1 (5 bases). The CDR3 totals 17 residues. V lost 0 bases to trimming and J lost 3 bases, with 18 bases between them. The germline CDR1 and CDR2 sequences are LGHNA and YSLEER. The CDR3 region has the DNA TGCGCCAGCAGCCAAGATAGGGGAACAGGTTCGATCTACGAGCAGTACTTC. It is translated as CASSQDRGTGSIYEQYF.

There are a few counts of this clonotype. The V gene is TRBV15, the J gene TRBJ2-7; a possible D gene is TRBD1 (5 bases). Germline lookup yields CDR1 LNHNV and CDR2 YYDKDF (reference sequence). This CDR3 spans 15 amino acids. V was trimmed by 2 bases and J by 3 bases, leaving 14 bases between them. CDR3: CATSRIQESRYEQYF. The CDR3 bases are TGTGCCACCAGCAGAATACAGGAAAGTCGCTACGAGCAGTACTTC. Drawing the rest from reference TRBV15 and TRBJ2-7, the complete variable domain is DAMVIQNPRYQVTQFGKPVTLSCSQTLNHNVMYWYQQKSSQAPKLLFHYYDKDFNNEADTPDNFQSRRPNTSFCFLDIRSPGLGDTAMYLCATSRIQESRYEQYFGPGTRLTVT.

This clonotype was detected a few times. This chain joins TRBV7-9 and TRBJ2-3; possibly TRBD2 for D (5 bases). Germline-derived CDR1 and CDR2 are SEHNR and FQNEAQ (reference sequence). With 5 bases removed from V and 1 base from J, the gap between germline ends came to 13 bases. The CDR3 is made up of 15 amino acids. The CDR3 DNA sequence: TGTGCCAGCAGCCTCTTAGGACTTGGCACAGATACGCAGTATTTT. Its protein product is CASSLLGLGTDTQYF.

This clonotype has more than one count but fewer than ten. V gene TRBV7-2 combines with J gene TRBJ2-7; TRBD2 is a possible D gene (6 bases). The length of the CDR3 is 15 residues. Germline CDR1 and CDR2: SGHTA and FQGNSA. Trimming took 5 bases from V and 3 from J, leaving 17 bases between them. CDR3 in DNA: TGTGCCAGCAGCGGCGGGGCTACTCTTCTCTACGAGCAGTACTTC. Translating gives CASSGGATLLYEQYF. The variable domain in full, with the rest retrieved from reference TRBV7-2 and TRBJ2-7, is GAGVSQSPSNKVTEKGKDVELRCDPISGHTALYWYRQSLGQGLEFLIYFQGNSAPDKSGLPSDRFSAERTGGSVSTLTIQRTQQEDSAVYLCASSGGATLLYEQYFGPGTRLTVT.

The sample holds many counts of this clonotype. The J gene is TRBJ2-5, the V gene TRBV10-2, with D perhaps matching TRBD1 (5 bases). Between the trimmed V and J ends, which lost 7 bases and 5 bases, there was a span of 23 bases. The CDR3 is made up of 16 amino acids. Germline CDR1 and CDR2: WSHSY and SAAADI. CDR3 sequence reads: CASTSLRTQERETQYF. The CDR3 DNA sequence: TGCGCCAGCACCTCACTAAGGACACAGGAAAGGGAGACCCAGTACTTC.

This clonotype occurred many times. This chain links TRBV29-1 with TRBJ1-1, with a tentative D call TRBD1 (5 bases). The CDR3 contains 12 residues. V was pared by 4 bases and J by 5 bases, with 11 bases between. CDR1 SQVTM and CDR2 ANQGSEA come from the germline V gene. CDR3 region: CSVGGVGTEAFF. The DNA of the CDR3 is TGCAGCGTTGGGGGGGTAGGGACTGAAGCTTTCTTT.

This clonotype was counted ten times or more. The CDR3 nucleotides are TGTGCCAGCAGCCGGGCGGCTGCTCCGAGAGTGAACACTGAAGCTTTCTTT. Protein sequence: CASSRAAAPRVNTEAFF. The chain links TRBV7-9 to TRBJ1-1; no reliable D call. This CDR3 spans 17 amino acids. Germline CDR1 is SEHNR and CDR2 is FQNEAQ (reference sequence). Trimming shortened V by 5 bases and J by 0 bases, and 19 bases separated the two germline ends.

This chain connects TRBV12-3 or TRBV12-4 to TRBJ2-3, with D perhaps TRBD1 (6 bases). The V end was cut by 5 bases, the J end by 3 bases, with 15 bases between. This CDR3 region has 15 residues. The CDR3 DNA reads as TGTGCCAGCAGTCCCTCAGGGGTAGCGACAGATACGCAGTATTTT. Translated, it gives CASSPSGVATDTQYF.

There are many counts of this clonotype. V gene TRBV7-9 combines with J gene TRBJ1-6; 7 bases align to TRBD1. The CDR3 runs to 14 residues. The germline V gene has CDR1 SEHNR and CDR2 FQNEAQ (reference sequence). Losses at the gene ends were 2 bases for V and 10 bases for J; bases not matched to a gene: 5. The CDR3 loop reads CASSLTTGRSPLHF. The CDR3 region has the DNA TGTGCCAGCAGCTTAACGACAGGGCGCTCACCCCTCCACTTT.

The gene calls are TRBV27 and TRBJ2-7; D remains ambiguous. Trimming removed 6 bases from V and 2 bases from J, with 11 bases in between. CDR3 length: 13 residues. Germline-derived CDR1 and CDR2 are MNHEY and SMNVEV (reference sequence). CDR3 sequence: CASSRKGTYEQYF. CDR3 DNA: TGTGCCAGCAGCAGGAAAGGAACCTACGAGCAGTACTTC.

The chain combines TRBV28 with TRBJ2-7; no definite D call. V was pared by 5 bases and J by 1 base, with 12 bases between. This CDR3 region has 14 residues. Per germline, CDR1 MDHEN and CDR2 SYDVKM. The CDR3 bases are TGTGCCAGCAGTATCCCCCCCGAATCCTACGAGCAGTACTTC. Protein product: CASSIPPESYEQYF.

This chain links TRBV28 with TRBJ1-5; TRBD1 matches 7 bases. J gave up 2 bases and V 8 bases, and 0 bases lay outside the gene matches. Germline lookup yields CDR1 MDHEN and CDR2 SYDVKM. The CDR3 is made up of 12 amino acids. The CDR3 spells CASQGGNQPQHF. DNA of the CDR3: TGTGCCAGCCAGGGGGGCAATCAGCCCCAGCATTTT.

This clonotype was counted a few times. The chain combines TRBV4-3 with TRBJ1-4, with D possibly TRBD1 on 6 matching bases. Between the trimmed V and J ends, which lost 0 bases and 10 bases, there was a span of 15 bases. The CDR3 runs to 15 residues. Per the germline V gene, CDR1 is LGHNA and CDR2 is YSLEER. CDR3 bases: TGCGCCAGCAGCCAAGAGTCCGGGGGGCGGGGAAAACTGTTTTTT. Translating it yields CASSQESGGRGKLFF.

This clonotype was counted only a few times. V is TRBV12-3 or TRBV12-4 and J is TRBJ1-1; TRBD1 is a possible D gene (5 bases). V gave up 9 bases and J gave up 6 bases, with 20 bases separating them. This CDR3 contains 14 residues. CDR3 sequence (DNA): TGTGCCAGTCTATTAGGGGCCGGGGGATCTGAAGCTTTCTTT. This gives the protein CASLLGAGGSEAFF.

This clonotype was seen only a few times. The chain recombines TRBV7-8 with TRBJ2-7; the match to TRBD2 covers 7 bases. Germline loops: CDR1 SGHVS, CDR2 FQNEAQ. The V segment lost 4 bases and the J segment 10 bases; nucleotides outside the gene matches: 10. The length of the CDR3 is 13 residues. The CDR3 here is CASSSSNGRGQYF. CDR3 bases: TGTGCCAGCAGCTCATCAAATGGGAGGGGACAGTACTTC.

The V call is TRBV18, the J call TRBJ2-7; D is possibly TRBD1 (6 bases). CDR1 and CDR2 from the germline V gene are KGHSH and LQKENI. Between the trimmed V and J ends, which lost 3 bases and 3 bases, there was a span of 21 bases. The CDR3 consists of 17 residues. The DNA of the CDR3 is TGTGCCAGCTCACCGACTGCCCCCGTGACAGGTCGCTACGAGCAGTACTTC. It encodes CASSPTAPVTGRYEQYF. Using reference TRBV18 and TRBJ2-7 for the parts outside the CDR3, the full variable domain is NAGVMQNPRHLVRRRGQEARLRCSPMKGHSHVYWYRQLPEEGLKFMVYLQKENIIDESGMPKERFSAEFPKEGPSILRIQQVVRGDSAAYFCASSPTAPVTGRYEQYFGPGTRLTVT.

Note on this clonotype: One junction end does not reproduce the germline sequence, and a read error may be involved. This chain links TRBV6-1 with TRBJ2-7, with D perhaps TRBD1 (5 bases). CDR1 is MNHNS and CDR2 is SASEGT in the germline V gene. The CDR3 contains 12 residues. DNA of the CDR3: TGTGCCAGCAGTGAAAACAGGCCGACTGGTAACTTC. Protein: CASSENRPTGNF.

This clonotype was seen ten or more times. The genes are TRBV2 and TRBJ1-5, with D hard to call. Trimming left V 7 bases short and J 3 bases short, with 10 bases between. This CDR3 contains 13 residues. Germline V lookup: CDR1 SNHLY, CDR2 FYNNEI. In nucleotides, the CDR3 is TGTGCCAGCACTAGGGAGTACAATCAGCCCCAGCATTTT. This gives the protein CASTREYNQPQHF. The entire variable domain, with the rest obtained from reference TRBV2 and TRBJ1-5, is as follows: EPEVTQTPSHQVTQMGQEVILRCVPISNHLYFYWYRQILGQKVEFLVSFYNNEISEKSEIFDDQFSVERPDGSNFTLKIRSTKLEDSAMYFCASTREYNQPQHFGDGTRLSIL.

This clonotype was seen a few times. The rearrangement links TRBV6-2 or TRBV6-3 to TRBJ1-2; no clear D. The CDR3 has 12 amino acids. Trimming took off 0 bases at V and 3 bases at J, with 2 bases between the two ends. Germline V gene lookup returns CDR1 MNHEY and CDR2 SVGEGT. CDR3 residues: CASSYSDYGYTF. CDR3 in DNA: TGTGCCAGCAGTTACTCGGACTATGGCTACACCTTC.

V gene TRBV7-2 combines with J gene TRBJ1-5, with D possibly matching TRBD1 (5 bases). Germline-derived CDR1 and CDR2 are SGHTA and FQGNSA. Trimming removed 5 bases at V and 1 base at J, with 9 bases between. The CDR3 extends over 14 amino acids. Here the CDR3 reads CASSPGFSNQPQHF. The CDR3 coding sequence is TGTGCCAGCAGCCCAGGGTTCAGCAATCAGCCCCAGCATTTT.

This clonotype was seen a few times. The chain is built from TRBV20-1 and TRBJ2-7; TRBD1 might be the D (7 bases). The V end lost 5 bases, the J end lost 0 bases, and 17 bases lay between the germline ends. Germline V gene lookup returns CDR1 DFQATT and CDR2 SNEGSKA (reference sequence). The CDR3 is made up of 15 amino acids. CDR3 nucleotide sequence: TGCAGTGCTCGCGGCGGGGCAGGGGGCTCCTACGAGCAGTACTTC. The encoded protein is CSARGGAGGSYEQYF.

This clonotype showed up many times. The CDR3, as DNA: TGCAGTGCTAGGGGGAGACAGGGTAACACTGAAGCTTTCTTT. Its protein is CSARGRQGNTEAFF. The rearrangement joins TRBV20-1 to TRBJ1-1; 7 nucleotides match TRBD1. CDR1 is DFQATT, CDR2 SNEGSKA, per germline (reference sequence). The CDR3 is 14 residues long. Unmatched junction bases numbered 6, after V lost 3 bases and J lost 2 bases.